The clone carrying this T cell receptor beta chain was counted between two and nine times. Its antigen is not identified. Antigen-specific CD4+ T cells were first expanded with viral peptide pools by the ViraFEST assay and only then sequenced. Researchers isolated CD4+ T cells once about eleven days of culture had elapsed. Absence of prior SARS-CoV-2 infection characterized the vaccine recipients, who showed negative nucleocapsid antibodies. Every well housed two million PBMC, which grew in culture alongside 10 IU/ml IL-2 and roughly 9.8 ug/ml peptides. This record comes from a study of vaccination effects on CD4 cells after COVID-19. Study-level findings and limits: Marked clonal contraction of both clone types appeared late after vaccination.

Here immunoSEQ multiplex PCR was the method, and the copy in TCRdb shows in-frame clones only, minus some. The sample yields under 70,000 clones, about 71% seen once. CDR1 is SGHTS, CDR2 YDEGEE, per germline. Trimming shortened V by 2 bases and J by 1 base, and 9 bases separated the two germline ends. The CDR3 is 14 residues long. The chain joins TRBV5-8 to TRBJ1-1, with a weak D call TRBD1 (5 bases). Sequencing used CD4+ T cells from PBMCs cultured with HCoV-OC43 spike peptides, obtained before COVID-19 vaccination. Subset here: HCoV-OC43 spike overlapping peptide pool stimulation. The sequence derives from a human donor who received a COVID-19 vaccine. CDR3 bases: TGTGCCAGCAGCTTTTCCAGGGCGAACACTGAAGCTTTCTTT. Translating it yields CASSFSRANTEAFF.